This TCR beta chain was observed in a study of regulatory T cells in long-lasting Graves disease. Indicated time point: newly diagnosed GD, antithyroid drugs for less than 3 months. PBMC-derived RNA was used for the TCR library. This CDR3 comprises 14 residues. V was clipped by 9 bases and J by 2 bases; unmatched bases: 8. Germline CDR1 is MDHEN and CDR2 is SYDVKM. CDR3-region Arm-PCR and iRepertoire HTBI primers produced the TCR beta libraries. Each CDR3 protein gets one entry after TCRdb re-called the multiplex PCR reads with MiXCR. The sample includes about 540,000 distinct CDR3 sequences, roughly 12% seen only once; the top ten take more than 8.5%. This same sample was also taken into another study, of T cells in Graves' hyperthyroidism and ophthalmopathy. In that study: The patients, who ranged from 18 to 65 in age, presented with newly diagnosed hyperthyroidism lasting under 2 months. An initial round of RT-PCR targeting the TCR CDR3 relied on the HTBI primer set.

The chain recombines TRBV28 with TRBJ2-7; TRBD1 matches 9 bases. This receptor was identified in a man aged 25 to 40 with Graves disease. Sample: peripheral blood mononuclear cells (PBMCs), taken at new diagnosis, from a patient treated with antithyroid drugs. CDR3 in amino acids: CASKGTGRAYEQYF. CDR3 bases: TGTGCCAGTAAGGGGACAGGGAGGGCCTACGAGCAGTACTTC.